These T cell receptor beta chains were read from a single sample in a study of Graves' ophthalmopathy and Graves' hyperthyroidism. TCRdb fed the multiplex PCR reads into MiXCR, producing one record per CDR3 protein. This sample has about 240,000 distinct CDR3 sequences; about 46% occur once, and the top ten carry around 47%. The sequencing input was peripheral blood. The source is an adult man with Graves' ophthalmopathy. Each CDR3 is given with its conserved first and last residue. D genes are given only for firm matches. Clone size is shown for a subset of rows, as once, few, many or a class of expanded clone.

>-|TRBV28|-|TRBJ2-7
TGTGCCAGCAGTTTATCGGGGACGTACGAGCAGTACTTC
CASSLSGTYEQYF
>-|TRBV7-2|-|TRBJ2-5
TGTGCCAGCAGCCCAAGACTAGCCACAGGGGAGACCCAGTACTTC
CASSPRLATGETQYF
>TRBD1|TRBV5-1|-|TRBJ1-1
TGCGCCAGCAGCTGGACAGGTACCTACCAGAACACTGAAGCTTTCTTT
CASSWTGTYQNTEAFF
>-|TRBV20-1|few|TRBJ2-2
TGCAGTGCTAGACAGGGGGGAAGCACCGGGGAGCTGTTTTTT
CSARQGGSTGELFF
>-|TRBV12-3/TRBV12-4|few|TRBJ1-5
TGTGCCAGCAGTTTAGCGCTTTCGCAGCGAAATCAGCCCCAGCATTTT
CASSLALSQRNQPQHF
>TRBD1|TRBV7-2|-|TRBJ2-5
TGTGCCAGCAGCCGGGACAGGGAATGGACCCAGTACTTC
CASSRDREWTQYF
>TRBD1|TRBV11-2|-|TRBJ2-7
TGTGCCAGCAGCGAGGGACAGGGGGCATACGAGCAGTACTTC
CASSEGQGAYEQYF
>TRBD2|TRBV10-1|few|TRBJ2-7
TGCGCCAGCAGTGAGTCGACTAGCGGGGGTTACGAGCAGTACTTC
CASSESTSGGYEQYF
>TRBD1|TRBV20-1|many|TRBJ1-6
TGCAGCAGCTCAGGGGGAGAAGGAGCCCTCCACTTT
CSSSGGEGALHF
>-|TRBV9|-|TRBJ1-5
TGTGCCAGCAGCCAAGATGCGGGAAATCAGCCCCAGCATTTT
CASSQDAGNQPQHF
>-|TRBV5-1|-|TRBJ2-6
TGCGCCAGCAGCTTGGAAGGGACCAACGTCCTGACTTTC
CASSLEGTNVLTF
>TRBD1|TRBV20-1|many|TRBJ2-7
TGCAGTGCTGTCGACACTAGACCGGGACAGCGATACGAGCAGTACTTC
CSAVDTRPGQRYEQYF
>TRBD2|TRBV12-3/TRBV12-4|-|TRBJ2-2
TGTGCCAGCATTCCGAGCGGGGGGGCCAATTGGGCCGGGGAGCTGTTTTTT
CASIPSGGANWAGELFF
>-|TRBV15|few|TRBJ1-3
TGTGCCACCAGCAGGACTCGCTCTGGAAACACCATATATTTT
CATSRTRSGNTIYF
>-|TRBV2|few|TRBJ1-3
TGTGCCAGCATGCAGGAAGGGTCTGGAAACACCATATATTTT
CASMQEGSGNTIYF
>TRBD2|TRBV15|few|TRBJ2-7
TGTGCCACCAGCAGAGATCTAAGCGGGGGGTACGAGCAGTACTTC
CATSRDLSGGYEQYF